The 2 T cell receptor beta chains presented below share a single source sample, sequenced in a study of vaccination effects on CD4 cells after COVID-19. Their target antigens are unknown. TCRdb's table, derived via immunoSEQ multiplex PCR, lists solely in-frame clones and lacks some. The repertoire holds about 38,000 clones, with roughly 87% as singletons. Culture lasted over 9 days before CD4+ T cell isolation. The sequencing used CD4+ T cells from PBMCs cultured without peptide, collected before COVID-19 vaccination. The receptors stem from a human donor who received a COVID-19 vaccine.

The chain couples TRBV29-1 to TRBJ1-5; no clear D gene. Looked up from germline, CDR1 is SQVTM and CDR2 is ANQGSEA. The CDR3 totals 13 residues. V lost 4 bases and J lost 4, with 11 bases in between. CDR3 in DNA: TGCAGCGTTGTAGTGGGGTTTAATCAGCCCCAGCATTTT. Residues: CSVVVGFNQPQHF.

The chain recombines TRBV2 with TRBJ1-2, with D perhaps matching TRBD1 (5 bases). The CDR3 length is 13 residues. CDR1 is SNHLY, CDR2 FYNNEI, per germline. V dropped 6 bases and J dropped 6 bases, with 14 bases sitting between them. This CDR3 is CASRAGLLNGYTF. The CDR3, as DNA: TGTGCCAGCAGGGCGGGGCTCCTAAATGGCTACACCTTC. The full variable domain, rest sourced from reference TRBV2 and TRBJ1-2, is EPEVTQTPSHQVTQMGQEVILRCVPISNHLYFYWYRQILGQKVEFLVSFYNNEISEKSEIFDDQFSVERPDGSNFTLKIRSTKLEDSAMYFCASRAGLLNGYTFGSGTRLTVV.